The T cell receptor beta chain described here comes from a study of radiation and T cells in renal cell carcinoma. Time point given: baseline pretreatment blood. Noted treatment: 15 Gy SBRT to primary tumor, nephrectomy 4 weeks later. The CDR3 runs 14 residues. The ends lost 5 bases at V and 9 bases at J; junction bases unmatched: 8. Germline CDR1 reads MNHEY; CDR2 reads SMNVEV (reference sequence). Profiling relied on immunoSEQ multiplex PCR, and the TCRdb table lists in-frame clones only, not all of them. Here the sample spans roughly 120,000 clones, approximately 80% being singletons. This receptor was obtained from a woman in her sixties with renal cell carcinoma. The sequences come from blood, collected from a patient whose treatment included radiotherapy and nephrectomy. This chain joins TRBV27 and TRBJ2-1, with 9 positions matching TRBD2. CDR3 bases: TGTGCCAGCAGTACCGCGGGAGGGAGTATTGAGCAGTTCTTC. Translating gives CASSTAGGSIEQFF.